The clone carrying this T cell receptor (beta chain) was seen a few times. TCRdb re-called the RT-PCR reads with MiXCR, one entry per CDR3 protein. This sample has 10,000 to 15,000 distinct CDR3 sequences, with about 23% found just once. Trimming shortened V by 0 bases and J by 3 bases, and 11 bases separated the two germline ends. CDR1 is SGHAT, CDR2 FQNNGV, per germline. The CDR3 has 15 amino acids. The data originate from a study of patients and donors after allogeneic stem cell transplantation. The chain has TRBV11-2 and TRBJ1-1; a weak D match, TRBD1 (6 bases). Source material: blood, either unsorted or a sorted T cell fraction (not recorded which). The source of this sequence is a human donor who was either an allogeneic HSCT recipient or a stem cell or donor lymphocyte infusion donor (not recorded which). It is not recorded whose cells these are; they may come from a transplant donor. CDR3 residues: CASSLEGGSDTEAFF. In DNA, the CDR3 is TGTGCCAGCAGCTTAGAAGGGGGATCGGACACTGAAGCTTTCTTT.